Below, 10 T cell receptor beta chains from the same sample are listed, as sequenced in a study of Ad26.COV2.S vaccination and SARS-CoV-2 variants (dated by TCRdb to about 2021). The library was produced with the immunoSEQ multiplex PCR assay. TCRdb obtained this table from immuneACCESS and retained in-frame rearrangements with V and J assigned. These tables miss some clones; where compared with another copy, unresolved V genes account for less than half of the shortfall, and the remainder is unexplained. Counted in this sample were 300,000 to 400,000 clones; about nine tenths of them appeared once. The ten largest clonotypes hold 3.4% of the sample. What the treatment or condition label conveys for this sample: around 19 received Ad26.COV2.S at low or high dose, single or two shots; 5 received placebo; per-sample allocation not given. For vaccine and placebo recipients, repertoires were sequenced using samples collected on day 63 after the first injection.

Sequenced material: peripheral blood, taken in a trial of Ad26.COV2.S vaccine versus placebo. These receptors all come from a person between 18 and 65 years old who received the Ad26.COV2.S COVID-19 vaccine or a placebo.

The chain couples TRBV7-3 to TRBJ1-1; maybe TRBD1 (5 bases). CDR1 and CDR2 from the germline V gene are SGHTA and FQGTGA. Trimming removed 1 base from V and 2 bases from J, with 14 bases in between. The CDR3 has 16 residues. CDR3 sequence (DNA): TGTGCCAGCAGCTTAATAGCGGGGCAGCCAAACACTGAAGCTTTCTTT. This encodes CASSLIAGQPNTEAFF. The whole variable domain, remainder taken from reference TRBV7-3 and TRBJ1-1, is GAGVSQTPSNKVTEKGKYVELRCDPISGHTALYWYRQSLGQGPEFLIYFQGTGAADDSGLPNDRFFAVRPEGSVSTLKIQRTERGDSAVYLCASSLIAGQPNTEAFFGQGTRLTVV.

The rearrangement joins TRBV7-9 to TRBJ1-2, with 7 bases identical to TRBD1. V lost 2 bases and J lost 8; bases outside the gene matches: 8. The CDR3 is made up of 14 amino acids. Germline V lookup: CDR1 SEHNR, CDR2 FQNEAQ (reference sequence). The CDR3 nucleotides are TGTGCCAGCAGCTTACCGACAGGGCAAACCGGCTACACCTTC. This gives the protein CASSLPTGQTGYTF.

The table lists this clone with a count of one. The chain employs TRBV11-2 and TRBJ1-3; 9 bases match TRBD1. The germline gives CDR1 SGHAT, CDR2 FQNNGV. Trimming cost V 0 bases and J 0 bases; bases outside gene matches: 9. CDR3 length: 19 residues. CDR3 sequence reads: CASSLDPRGQGRSGNTIYF. In DNA form, the CDR3 reads TGTGCCAGCAGCTTAGATCCGAGGGGACAGGGCCGCTCTGGAAACACCATATATTTT.

This chain uses TRBV18 with TRBJ2-5, with 13 bases that match TRBD2. Germline V gives CDR1 KGHSH, CDR2 LQKENI. The junction had 0 bases not matched to a gene; V was cut back by 4 bases and J by 1 base. CDR3 length: 15 residues. This CDR3 is CASSRTSGGQETQYF. The DNA for the CDR3 is TGTGCCAGCTCACGGACTAGCGGGGGCCAAGAGACCCAGTACTTC.

The gene calls are TRBV5-1 and TRBJ2-1; D is perhaps TRBD1 (6 bases). V shed 0 bases and J shed 2 bases, with 12 bases lying between them. The CDR3 is 16 residues long. Per the germline V gene, CDR1 is SGHRS and CDR2 is YFSETQ. The CDR3 DNA follows: TGCGCCAGCAGCTTGGCCGGGACATCAACCTACAATGAGCAGTTCTTC. Its protein product is CASSLAGTSTYNEQFF.

V gene TRBV5-4 combines with J gene TRBJ1-1; possibly TRBD1 for D (6 bases). Germline CDR1 reads SGHNT; CDR2 reads YYREEE (reference sequence). Trimming pared 1 base from V and 4 bases from J, leaving 8 bases between. The CDR3 is 13 residues long. DNA for the CDR3: TGTGCCAGCAGCTTGCAAGGGGGCACTGAAGCTTTCTTT. As protein: CASSLQGGTEAFF.

A single count supports this clone. The CDR3 spells CAISPRDVGANTGELFF. The DNA of the CDR3 is TGTGCCATCAGTCCCAGGGACGTAGGGGCGAACACCGGGGAGCTGTTTTTT. The chain couples TRBV10-3 to TRBJ2-2, with D perhaps assigned TRBD1 or TRBD2 (5 bases each). The germline V gene has CDR1 ENHRY and CDR2 SYGVKD. This CDR3 has 17 amino acids. V was pared by 5 bases and J by 0 bases, with 16 bases between.

This sequence joins TRBV24-1 and TRBJ1-2; a weak D match, TRBD1 (5 bases). Trimming stripped 5 bases from V and 3 bases from J, with 12 bases between. Germline values: CDR1 KGHDR, CDR2 SFDVKD. There are 14 residues in the CDR3. The CDR3 here is CATSGQGEDYGYTF. The CDR3 nucleotides read TGTGCCACCAGTGGTCAGGGTGAGGACTATGGCTACACCTTC.

The chain links TRBV30 to TRBJ1-1; 8 positions match TRBD1. CDR1 GTSNPN and CDR2 SVGIG come from the germline V gene (reference sequence). The CDR3 has 14 amino acids. The trim removed 2 bases at V and 4 bases at J, leaving 6 bases unmatched. This chain's CDR3 is CAWSSTGAGTEAFF. The CDR3 nucleotides are TGTGCCTGGAGTTCGACAGGGGCCGGCACTGAAGCTTTCTTT.

This CDR3 reads CASSMGNQPQHF. Here the CDR3 DNA reads TGTGCCAGCAGTATGGGAAATCAGCCCCAGCATTTT. This chain joins TRBV6-2 or TRBV6-3 and TRBJ1-5; no reliable D call. Looked up from germline, CDR1 is MNHEY and CDR2 is SVGEGT. V was shortened by 5 bases and J by 4 bases, with 6 bases between the two germline ends. The CDR3 contains 12 residues.